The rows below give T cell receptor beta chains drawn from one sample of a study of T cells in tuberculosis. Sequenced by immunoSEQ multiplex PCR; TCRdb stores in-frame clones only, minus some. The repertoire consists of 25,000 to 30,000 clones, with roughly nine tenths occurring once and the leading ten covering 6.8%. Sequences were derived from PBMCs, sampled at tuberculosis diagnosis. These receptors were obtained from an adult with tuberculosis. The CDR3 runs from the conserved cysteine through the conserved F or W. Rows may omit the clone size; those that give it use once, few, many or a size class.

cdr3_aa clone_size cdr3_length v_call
CASSFHRSSYEQYF NA 14 TRBV5-5
CASSKTGGADYGYTF NA 15 TRBV27
CASSPPRRAYNEQFF NA 15 TRBV18
CASGLMTGANYGYTF few 15 TRBV12-5
CASSQSSTINTQYF NA 14 TRBV4-2
CASSTRQGEVEAYEQYF NA 17 TRBV27
CASSSATNEKLFF NA 13 TRBV18
CASRPDRVTEAFF NA 13 TRBV6-6
CSADRGTEAFF NA 11 TRBV20-1
CATSRDQGLSREQYF NA 15 TRBV15
CAWSSGSPYGELFF NA 14 TRBV30
CAIRMGQVYGYTF NA 13 TRBV10-3
CASSSTGQGSYNEQFF NA 16 TRBV13
CASDLAGGSDEQYF NA 14 TRBV2
CASSVGQGLSYEQYF NA 15 TRBV9
CASSQAKRAATNEKLFF NA 17 TRBV4-2
CASSYDPLREQYF NA 13 TRBV6-5
CASSYLGGLQFF NA 12 TRBV6-6
CASSLASGGLDTGELFF NA 17 TRBV11-2
CANSPAGANEQFF NA 13 TRBV4-3
CAISESWLADSYEQYF NA 16 TRBV10-3
CASSYTSGGAPYGYTF few 16 TRBV6-6
CASSRSSGSWEQYF NA 14 TRBV10-1
CASSLEAPTDTQYF NA 14 TRBV7-6
CASSYSKGGIGSIYF NA 15 TRBV6-5
CASSIAQGKEKLFF NA 14 TRBV19
CASRSLGGLSGNTIYF NA 16 TRBV7-8
CASRVTGNNSPLHF NA 14 TRBV6-6
CASSPTSGTYNEQFF NA 15 TRBV6-5
CASRQPAGGQSGELFF NA 16 TRBV10-1
CASGARTFSNQPQHF NA 15 TRBV2
CASGRENTEAFF NA 12 TRBV7-9
CASSKESSYEQYF NA 13 TRBV19
CASSEERRFSPQYF few 14 TRBV2
CASSLRGNEQYF NA 12 TRBV28
CASSLRTSGVGQETQYF NA 17 TRBV7-8
CASSPSIATGQISSTDTQYF NA 20 TRBV27
CASSVWAYTDTQYF NA 14 TRBV9
CASSQDLLAGDTQYF NA 15 TRBV14
CASSSTTVSGANVLTF NA 16 TRBV5-1
CASNRDMNTEAFF NA 13 TRBV2
CASSRGQGNSYGYTF once 15 TRBV5-1
CASSALRLNYGYTF once 14 TRBV2
CASSERQLNTEAFF NA 14 TRBV2
CASSYSFSGANVLTF NA 15 TRBV6-5